This T cell receptor beta chain was sequenced in a study of shared clonotypes between healthy human individuals. Study as a whole: Each donor's CD4 naive and CD4 memory cells filled three plates apiece, CD8 naive two, and CD8 memory one. Study-wide findings and caveats: Generally, estimated richness proved larger in naive subsets than it did in memory subsets. All-four-donor shared clonotypes had higher generation probabilities than non-shared clonotypes did.

Some clones are missing from TCRdb's copy, which holds only in-frame ones; the method was immunoSEQ multiplex PCR. Of around 550,000 clones in the sample, approximately 95% are singletons; the top ten hold over 0.09%. Note on this clone: Its antigen is as yet unknown.

Terminally differentiated effector memory CD45RA+ cells were excluded from the naive CD8 cells, which were CD45RO-negative and positively selected for CCR7. V shed 6 bases and J 2 bases; nucleotides not matched to a gene: 7. CDR3 length equals 16 residues. Germline V CDR1 and CDR2: MNHEY, SMNVEV (reference sequence). The sequence was obtained from a woman aged 25 to 45 in good health. The chain combines TRBV27 with TRBJ2-2, with 9 bases identical to TRBD2. Sequenced material: naive CD8+ T cells sorted from blood. The CDR3 reads CASRPRLAANTGELFF. As DNA, the CDR3 is TGTGCCAGCAGACCCAGACTAGCGGCAAACACCGGGGAGCTGTTTTTT.